These 20 T cell receptor beta chains originate from one sample sequenced in a study of beta chain features in type 1 diabetes (dated by TCRdb to the late 2010s). The library was produced with the immunoSEQ multiplex PCR assay. The High Capacity cDNA Reverse Transcription Kit was used to reverse transcribe all of the isolated RNA, meaning that expressed TCRB transcripts were what got sequenced. This is the immuneACCESS table as TCRdb keeps it, with only in-frame sequences that have V and J called. A part of the clones is gone; compared with another copy, unresolved V genes explain less than half, and the rest is unexplained. Present in this sample are fewer than 900,000 clones, roughly a sixth of which were seen just once. Around 0.02% of the sample comes from the top ten. Sequencing was carried out using naive CD4+ T cells from blood. The sample's cell subset or site label is to be understood as: true naive CD4+ T cells. The receptors here all came from a woman between 18 and 29 years old in good health.

V is TRBV29-1 and J is TRBJ1-1, with 7 bases lining up with TRBD1. The length of the CDR3 is 13 residues. CDR1 and CDR2 (germline): SQVTM, ANQGSEA. V lost 3 bases and J lost 4; bases outside the gene matches: 5. In nucleotides, the CDR3 is TGCAGCGTTGAGGGCAACAGGGGCACTGAAGCTTTCTTT. This translates into CSVEGNRGTEAFF.

This clone occurred a few times. V and J are TRBV5-1 and TRBJ2-3; 9 bases are shared with TRBD2. Germline V gene sequence: CDR1 SGHRS, CDR2 YFSETQ. The J segment lost 6 bases and the V segment lost 8 bases, leaving 7 bases of the junction unmatched. The CDR3 loop spans 13 amino acids. The DNA for the CDR3 is TGCGCCAGTTCGGTGCGGGAGGGTGATACGCAGTATTTT. Protein: CASSVREGDTQYF.

This chain uses TRBV2 with TRBJ2-5; 11 nucleotides agree with TRBD2. Germline CDR1 and CDR2: SNHLY and FYNNEI. This CDR3 is built from 14 residues. J lost 2 bases, V lost 4 bases, and 0 bases had no gene match. The CDR3 nucleotides are TGTGCCAGCAGTGGACTAGCGGGACAAGAGACCCAGTACTTC. This codes for CASSGLAGQETQYF.

This clone was counted between two and nine times. The genes are TRBV6-5 and TRBJ1-5; D perhaps matches TRBD1 (5 bases). The CDR3 contains 15 residues. Trimming removed 0 bases at V and 5 bases at J, with 11 bases between. Germline V CDR1 and CDR2: MNHEY, SVGAGI. CDR3 amino acids: CASSYSRVSDQPQHF. DNA of the CDR3: TGTGCCAGCAGTTACTCCAGGGTTTCCGATCAGCCCCAGCATTTT.

This clone has a handful of counts. The chain is built from TRBV28 and TRBJ2-7; 12 positions agree with TRBD2. The trim removed 5 bases at V and 7 bases at J, leaving 15 bases unmatched. There are 17 residues in the CDR3. CDR1 and CDR2 (germline): MDHEN, SYDVKM. The CDR3 region is CASSQLAGGLAFREQYF. CDR3 bases: TGTGCCAGCAGTCAGCTAGCGGGAGGGCTCGCGTTTCGAGAGCAGTACTTC.

In this sample, this clone turned up a few times. This chain uses TRBV5-4 with TRBJ2-5, with D perhaps TRBD1 (6 bases). Germline V gene lookup returns CDR1 SGHNT and CDR2 YYREEE (reference sequence). V gave up 4 bases and J gave up 0 bases, with 7 bases separating them. The CDR3 contains 13 residues. The CDR3 sequence: CASSRTDQETQYF. In DNA form, the CDR3 reads TGTGCCAGCAGCCGGACAGACCAAGAGACCCAGTACTTC.

This clone was seen more than once but under ten times. The rearrangement joins TRBV18 to TRBJ2-1; D is unclear. There are 16 residues in the CDR3. From germline, CDR1 is KGHSH and CDR2 LQKENI. The germline V and J ends were trimmed by 5 bases and 0 bases, with 14 bases remaining between them. This CDR3 reads CASSKPRINSYNEQFF. In nucleotides, the CDR3 is TGTGCCAGCTCAAAACCAAGGATTAACTCCTACAATGAGCAGTTCTTC.

This rearrangement joins TRBV18 to TRBJ2-1, with a tentative D call TRBD1 (6 bases). The V gene's germline CDR1 is KGHSH and CDR2 LQKENI. V lost 7 bases and J lost 9, with 13 bases in between. The CDR3 totals 12 residues. The CDR3 sequence is CASYPGDGEQFF. The CDR3 nucleotides are TGTGCCAGCTATCCAGGGGATGGTGAGCAGTTCTTC.

The chain joins TRBV10-2 to TRBJ1-5; possibly TRBD1 for D (5 bases). This CDR3 has 14 amino acids. Germline V lookup: CDR1 WSHSY, CDR2 SAAADI. V lost 0 bases, J lost 4 bases, and 7 bases lay in between. In DNA form, the CDR3 reads TGCGCCAGCAGTGAGTCCGGGGGAAATCAGCCCCAGCATTTT. Translated, it gives CASSESGGNQPQHF.

The gene calls are TRBV5-4 and TRBJ2-7, with D perhaps TRBD2 (5 bases). V gave up 0 bases and J gave up 7 bases, with 8 bases separating them. Germline V gene lookup returns CDR1 SGHNT and CDR2 YYREEE (reference sequence). This CDR3 is built from 12 residues. As DNA, the CDR3 is TGTGCCAGCAGCTTGGACGGGGAAGAGCAGTACTTC. Translation gives CASSLDGEEQYF.

This clone turned up a few times. The gene calls are TRBV20-1 and TRBJ1-1; no clear D gene. From germline, CDR1 is DFQATT and CDR2 SNEGSKA (reference sequence). CDR3 length: 11 amino acids. The CDR3 region has the DNA TGCGGCCGGTGGAGGAACACTGAAGCTTTCTTT. Protein product: CGRWRNTEAFF.

The chain couples TRBV6-1 to TRBJ2-1; 11 bases fit TRBD2. CDR1 MNHNS and CDR2 SASEGT come from the germline V gene. The CDR3 spans 20 residues. V shed 5 bases and J 2 bases; nucleotides not matched to a gene: 17. For the CDR3, the DNA is TGTGCCAGCAGTAAAGGAGGACTAGCGGGTTGGCAACAACCCTACAATGAGCAGTTCTTC. Translation: CASSKGGLAGWQQPYNEQFF.

The chain couples TRBV19 to TRBJ2-7; D is ambiguous. Trimming pared 4 bases from V and 3 bases from J, leaving 16 bases between. Germline V gene data show CDR1 as LNHDA and CDR2 as SQIVND (reference sequence). This CDR3 is 15 amino acids long. The CDR3 loop is CASSKSRWENYEQYF. The CDR3, as DNA: TGTGCCAGTAGTAAGAGTCGGTGGGAAAACTACGAGCAGTACTTC.

This clone appeared a few times. The chain employs TRBV28 and TRBJ2-7; 9 nucleotides match TRBD1. The germline gives CDR1 MDHEN, CDR2 SYDVKM. The CDR3 covers 15 residues. The ends lost 4 bases at V and 2 bases at J; junction bases unmatched: 6. CDR3 region: CASSSAGTGTYEQYF. Here the CDR3 DNA reads TGTGCCAGCAGTTCTGCCGGGACAGGGACCTACGAGCAGTACTTC.

This chain links TRBV7-9 with TRBJ2-5; 9 bases agree with TRBD2. Germline trimming cut 1 base from V and 1 base from J; bases unmatched to any gene: 4. CDR3 size: 16 residues. The germline V gene encodes CDR1 SEHNR and CDR2 FQNEAQ (reference sequence). CDR3 sequence (DNA): TGTGCCAGCAGCTTAGGGGCGGGACTAGCCCAAGAGACCCAGTACTTC. Translating it yields CASSLGAGLAQETQYF.

About this clone: The same CDR3 is also encoded by other DNA sequences in this sample. This chain connects TRBV7-2 to TRBJ1-5; TRBD1 aligns across 7 bases. After removal of 4 bases from V and 7 bases from J, the junction contained 7 bases not matched to a gene. This CDR3 comprises 14 residues. In germline, CDR1 is SGHTA, CDR2 FQGNSA. The CDR3 loop reads CASSSRQGGQPQHF. CDR3 in DNA: TGTGCCAGCAGCTCCCGACAGGGAGGGCAGCCCCAGCATTTT. The variable domain in full, completed from reference TRBV7-2 and TRBJ1-5, reads GAGVSQSPSNKVTEKGKDVELRCDPISGHTALYWYRQSLGQGLEFLIYFQGNSAPDKSGLPSDRFSAERTGGSVSTLTIQRTQQEDSAVYLCASSSRQGGQPQHFGDGTRLSIL.

This clone was seen a few times. The chain joins TRBV7-9 to TRBJ1-4; 9 bases line up with TRBD1. The germline V gene encodes CDR1 SEHNR and CDR2 FQNEAQ (reference sequence). The CDR3 is 15 amino acids. Unmatched junction bases numbered 11, after V lost 8 bases and J lost 7 bases. The CDR3 reads CASRGYGTGSEKLFF. In nucleotides, the CDR3 is TGTGCCAGCCGTGGGTATGGGACAGGGTCTGAAAAACTGTTTTTT.

This clone was observed a handful of times. This chain joins TRBV19 and TRBJ1-5; D is unresolved. V lost 3 bases to trimming and J lost 5 bases, with 14 bases between them. Germline values: CDR1 LNHDA, CDR2 SQIVND (reference sequence). The CDR3 has 15 residues. The CDR3 region has the DNA TGTGCCAGTAGTATGGGGAGGACGGATTATCAGCCCCAGCATTTT. Amino acids: CASSMGRTDYQPQHF.

This clone showed up just a few times. The chain joins TRBV4-3 to TRBJ2-4; D not certain. In germline, CDR1 is LGHNA, CDR2 YSLEER. Trimming took 3 bases from V and 6 from J, leaving 15 bases between them. The CDR3 sequence is 15 residues long. CDR3 amino acids: CASSQGVLDGNIQYF. CDR3 nucleotides: TGCGCCAGCAGCCAGGGTGTGTTGGATGGAAACATTCAGTACTTC.

This clone was seen a few times. The chain joins TRBV7-8 to TRBJ2-7; 8 bases align to TRBD2. The ends lost 3 bases at V and 2 bases at J; junction bases unmatched: 6. The germline gives CDR1 SGHVS, CDR2 FQNEAQ. This CDR3 spans 15 amino acids. CDR3 loop: CASSLGTSLTYEQYF. For the CDR3, the DNA is TGTGCCAGCAGCTTGGGGACTAGTCTAACCTACGAGCAGTACTTC. The complete variable domain, with remaining parts taken from reference TRBV7-8 and TRBJ2-7, reads GAGVSQSPRYKVAKRGQDVALRCDPISGHVSLFWYQQALGQGPEFLTYFQNEAQLDKSGLPSDRFFAERPEGSVSTLKIQRTQQEDSAVYLCASSLGTSLTYEQYFGPGTRLTVT.